This TCR beta chain was documented in a study of cytomegalovirus exposure and HLA in healthy donors. In its sample, this clone was seen a few times. Primers for the PCR totalled 60 Vbeta and 13 Jbeta. In the source study's methods: In a later analysis, of 80 million or so unique beta chains, roughly 11 million appeared in at least two donors. Using immunoSEQ multiplex PCR, the repertoire was profiled, and TCRdb retains in-frame clones only, with some absent. D and trimming come from the DNA, and the V and J calls and clone size come from that table. The sample lists more than 95,000 clones, approximately 17% seen once, with approximately 2.6% in the top ten. The V gene's germline CDR1 is SGHRS and CDR2 YFSETQ. Unmatched junction bases numbered 9, after V lost 0 bases and J lost 10 bases. The CDR3 contains 14 residues.

The sequenced sample consisted of PBMCs. This TCR was recovered from a female donor in good health and CMV-seropositive. The chain recombines TRBV5-1 with TRBJ1-2; 7 positions match TRBD1. CDR3 sequence (DNA): TGCGCCAGCAGCTTGGGGGGGACAGACCCGGACTACACCTTC. Its translation: CASSLGGTDPDYTF.